What follows describes a single T cell receptor beta chain. Its antigen is still unknown. The CDR3 contains 11 residues. Per the germline V gene, CDR1 is SQVTM and CDR2 is ANQGSEA. V was shortened by 5 bases and J by 8 bases, with 12 bases between the two germline ends. This sample is drawn from a study of cytomegalovirus exposure and HLA in healthy donors. Findings and caveats of the study: Rarity characterized most TCR sequences, yet some public TCRs appeared in many donors.

A multiplex PCR was run with 60 Vbeta primers and 13 Jbeta primers. The protocol was immunoSEQ multiplex PCR, while the TCRdb copy is restricted to in-frame clones and leaves out a portion. Found here are about 130,000 clones, under 90% of them singletons; the top ten hold about 0.75%. The receptor was isolated from a man younger than 35 in good health and CMV-seronegative. The chain combines TRBV29-1 with TRBJ1-2, with D perhaps TRBD1 (6 bases). Specimen: PBMCs. Here the CDR3 reads CSVPQGGGYTF. As DNA, the CDR3 is TGCAGCGTTCCACAGGGAGGGGGCTACACCTTC.